This TCR beta chain emerged from a study of beta chain features in type 1 diabetes. Findings and caveats of the study: At VDJ recombination sites, type 1 diabetes patients had fewer insertions and more deleted nucleotides.

Concerning this clone itself: The antigen is not known.

Reverse transcription of all isolated RNA meant that expressed TCRB transcripts were sequenced. Clones were read by immunoSEQ multiplex PCR, and TCRdb kept only the in-frame ones, dropping some. The repertoire holds about half a million clones, with 25% to 35% as singletons. The clonotype comes from a man between 18 and 35 years old in good health. The sequenced material came from naive CD4+ T cells from blood.

The CDR3: CSVQGKAFF. CDR3 bases: TGCAGCGTGCAGGGTAAAGCTTTCTTT. V usage is TRBV29-1 and J usage is TRBJ1-1; D possibly corresponds to TRBD1 (5 bases). Trimming stripped 6 bases from V and 9 bases from J, with 8 bases between. The CDR3 contains 9 residues. CDR1 SQVTM and CDR2 ANQGSEA come from the germline V gene. Variable domain in full (rest from reference TRBV29-1 and TRBJ1-1): SAVISQKPSRDICQRGTSLTIQCQVDSQVTMMFWYRQQPGQSLTLIATANQGSEATYESGFVIDKFPISRPNLTFSTLTVSNMSPEDSSIYLCSVQGKAFFGQGTRLTVV.